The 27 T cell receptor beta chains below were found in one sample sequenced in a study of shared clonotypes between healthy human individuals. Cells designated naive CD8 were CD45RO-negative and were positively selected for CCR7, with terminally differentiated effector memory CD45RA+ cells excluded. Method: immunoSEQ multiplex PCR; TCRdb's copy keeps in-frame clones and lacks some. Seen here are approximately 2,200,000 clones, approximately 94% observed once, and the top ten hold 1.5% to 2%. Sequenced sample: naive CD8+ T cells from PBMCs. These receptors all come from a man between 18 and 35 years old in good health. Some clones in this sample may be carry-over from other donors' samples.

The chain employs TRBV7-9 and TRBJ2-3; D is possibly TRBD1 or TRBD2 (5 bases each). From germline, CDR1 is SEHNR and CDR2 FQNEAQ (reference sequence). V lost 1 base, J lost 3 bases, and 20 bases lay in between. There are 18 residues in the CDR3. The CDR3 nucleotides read TGTGCCAGCAGCTTAGAGGGGCCGGGGAGTCGGGGAACAGATACGCAGTATTTT. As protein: CASSLEGPGSRGTDTQYF.

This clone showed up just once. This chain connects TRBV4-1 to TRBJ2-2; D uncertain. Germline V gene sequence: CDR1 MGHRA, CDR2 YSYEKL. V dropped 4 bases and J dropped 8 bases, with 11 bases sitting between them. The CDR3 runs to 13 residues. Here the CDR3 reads CASSLPRAGELFF. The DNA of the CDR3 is TGCGCCAGCAGCCTACCTAGGGCGGGGGAGCTGTTTTTT.

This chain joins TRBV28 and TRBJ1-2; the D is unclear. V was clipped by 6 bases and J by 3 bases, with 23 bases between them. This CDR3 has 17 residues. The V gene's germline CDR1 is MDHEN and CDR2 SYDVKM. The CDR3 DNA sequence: TGTGCCAGCAGGGCAGCAATCATAAGGCCGGCGGACTATGGCTACACCTTC. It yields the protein CASRAAIIRPADYGYTF.

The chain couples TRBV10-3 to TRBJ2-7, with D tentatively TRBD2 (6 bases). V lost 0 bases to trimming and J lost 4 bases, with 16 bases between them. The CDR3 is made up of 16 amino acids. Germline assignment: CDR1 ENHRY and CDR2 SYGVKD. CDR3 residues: CAISESVSGTPYEQYF. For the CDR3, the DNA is TGTGCCATCAGTGAGTCGGTTAGCGGAACACCATACGAGCAGTACTTC.

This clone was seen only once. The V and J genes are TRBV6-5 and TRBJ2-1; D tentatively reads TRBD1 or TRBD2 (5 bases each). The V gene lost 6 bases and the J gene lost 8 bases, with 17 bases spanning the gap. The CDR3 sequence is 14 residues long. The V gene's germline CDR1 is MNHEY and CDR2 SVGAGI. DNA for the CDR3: TGTGCCAGCAGAGAGGGGCATCTTATTGATGAGCAGTTCTTC. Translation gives CASREGHLIDEQFF.

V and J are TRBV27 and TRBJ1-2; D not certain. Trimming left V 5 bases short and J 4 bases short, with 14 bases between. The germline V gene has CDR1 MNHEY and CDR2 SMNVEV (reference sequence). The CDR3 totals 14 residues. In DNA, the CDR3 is TGTGCCAGCAGTCCTTCGGGGTCGTCCTATGGCTACACCTTC. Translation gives CASSPSGSSYGYTF.

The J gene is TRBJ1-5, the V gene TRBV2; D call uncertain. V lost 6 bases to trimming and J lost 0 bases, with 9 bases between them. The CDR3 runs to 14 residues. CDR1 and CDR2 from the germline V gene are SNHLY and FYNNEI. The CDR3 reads CASRPSHSNQPQHF. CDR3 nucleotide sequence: TGTGCCAGCAGGCCGAGTCATAGCAATCAGCCCCAGCATTTT.

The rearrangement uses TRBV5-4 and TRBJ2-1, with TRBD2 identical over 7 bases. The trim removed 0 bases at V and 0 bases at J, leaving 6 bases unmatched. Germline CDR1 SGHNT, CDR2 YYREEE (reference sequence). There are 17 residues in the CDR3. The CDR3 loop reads CASSLASGGSSYNEQFF. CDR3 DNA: TGTGCCAGCAGCTTGGCGTCCGGCGGGAGCTCCTACAATGAGCAGTTCTTC.

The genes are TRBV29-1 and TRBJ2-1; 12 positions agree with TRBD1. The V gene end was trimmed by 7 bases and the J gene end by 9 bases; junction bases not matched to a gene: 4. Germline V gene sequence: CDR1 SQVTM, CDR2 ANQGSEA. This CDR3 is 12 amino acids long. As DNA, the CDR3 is TGCAGCGCCGGGACAGGGGGCTTTGAGCAGTTCTTC. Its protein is CSAGTGGFEQFF.

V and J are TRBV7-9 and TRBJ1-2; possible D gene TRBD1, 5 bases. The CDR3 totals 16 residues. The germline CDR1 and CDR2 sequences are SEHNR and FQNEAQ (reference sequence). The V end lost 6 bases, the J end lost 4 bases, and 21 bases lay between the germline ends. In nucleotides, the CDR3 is TGTGCCAGCAGTTGGGCCGGGACGGAGGTCCTCTATGGCTACACCTTC. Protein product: CASSWAGTEVLYGYTF. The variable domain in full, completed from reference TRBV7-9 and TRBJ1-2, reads DTGVSQNPRHKITKRGQNVTFRCDPISEHNRLYWYRQTLGQGPEFLTYFQNEAQLEKSRLLSDRFSAERPKGSFSTLEIQRTEQGDSAMYLCASSWAGTEVLYGYTFGSGTRLTVV.

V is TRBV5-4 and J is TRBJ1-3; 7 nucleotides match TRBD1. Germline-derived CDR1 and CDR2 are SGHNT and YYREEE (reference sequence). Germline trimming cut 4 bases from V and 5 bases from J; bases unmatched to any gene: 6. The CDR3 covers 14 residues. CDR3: CASSPGQVRNTIYF. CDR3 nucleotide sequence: TGTGCCAGCAGCCCCGGACAGGTTAGAAACACCATATATTTT.

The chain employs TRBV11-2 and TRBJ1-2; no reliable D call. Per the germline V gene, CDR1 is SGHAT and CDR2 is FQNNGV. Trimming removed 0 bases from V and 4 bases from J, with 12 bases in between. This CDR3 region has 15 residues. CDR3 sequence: CASSLDGGQSYGYTF. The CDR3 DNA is TGTGCCAGCAGCTTAGACGGAGGGCAATCCTATGGCTACACCTTC.

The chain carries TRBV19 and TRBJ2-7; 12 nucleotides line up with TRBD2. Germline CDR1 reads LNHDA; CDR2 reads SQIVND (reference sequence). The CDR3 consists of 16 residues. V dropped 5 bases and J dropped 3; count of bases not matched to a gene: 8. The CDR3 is CASSFRTSGKVYEQYF. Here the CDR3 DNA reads TGTGCCAGTAGTTTCAGGACTAGCGGGAAGGTCTACGAGCAGTACTTC. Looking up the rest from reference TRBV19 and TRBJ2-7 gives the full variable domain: DGGITQSPKYLFRKEGQNVTLSCEQNLNHDAMYWYRQDPGQGLRLIYYSQIVNDFQKGDIAEGYSVSREKKESFPLTVTSAQKNPTAFYLCASSFRTSGKVYEQYFGPGTRLTVT.

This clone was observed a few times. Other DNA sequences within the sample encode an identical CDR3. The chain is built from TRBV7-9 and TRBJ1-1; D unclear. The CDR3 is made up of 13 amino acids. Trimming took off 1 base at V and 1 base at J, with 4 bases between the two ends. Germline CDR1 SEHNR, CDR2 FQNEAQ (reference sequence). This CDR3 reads CASSLGTNTEAFF. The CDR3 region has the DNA TGTGCCAGCAGCTTAGGAACGAACACTGAAGCTTTCTTT. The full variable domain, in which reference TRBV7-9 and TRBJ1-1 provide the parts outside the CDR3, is DTGVSQNPRHKITKRGQNVTFRCDPISEHNRLYWYRQTLGQGPEFLTYFQNEAQLEKSRLLSDRFSAERPKGSFSTLEIQRTEQGDSAMYLCASSLGTNTEAFFGQGTRLTVV.

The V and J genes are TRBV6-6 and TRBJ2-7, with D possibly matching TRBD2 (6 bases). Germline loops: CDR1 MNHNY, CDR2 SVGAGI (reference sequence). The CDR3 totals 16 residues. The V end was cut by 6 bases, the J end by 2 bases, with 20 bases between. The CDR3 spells CASRTRHGGGAYEQYF. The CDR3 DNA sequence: TGTGCCAGCAGAACCCGGCACGGGGGTGGGGCCTACGAGCAGTACTTC.

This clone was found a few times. The CDR3 nucleotides are TGTGCCAGCAGCCTTGGTAGATGGTCCGGGGAGCTGTTTTTT. Protein product: CASSLGRWSGELFF. This rearrangement joins TRBV7-6 to TRBJ2-2; D is undetermined. Per germline, CDR1 SGHVS and CDR2 FNYEAQ. There are 14 residues in the CDR3. The ends were cut back, 5 bases at V and 6 bases at J, with 13 bases in the middle.

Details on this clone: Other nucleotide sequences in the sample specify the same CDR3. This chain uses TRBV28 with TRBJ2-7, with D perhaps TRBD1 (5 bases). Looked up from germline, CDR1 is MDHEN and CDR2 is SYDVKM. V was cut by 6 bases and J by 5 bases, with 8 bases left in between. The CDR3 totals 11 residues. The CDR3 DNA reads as TGTGCCAGCAGCCAGGGAAACGAGCAGTACTTC. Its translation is CASSQGNEQYF.

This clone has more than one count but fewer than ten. CDR3 nucleotides: TGTGCCAGCAGTTACGGTGTATTTCGCAATCAGCCCCAGCATTTT. Amino acid sequence: CASSYGVFRNQPQHF. The chain employs TRBV6-6 and TRBJ1-5; D is uncertain. With 2 bases removed from V and 2 bases from J, the gap between germline ends came to 10 bases. This CDR3 spans 15 amino acids. The germline V gene encodes CDR1 MNHNY and CDR2 SVGAGI (reference sequence).

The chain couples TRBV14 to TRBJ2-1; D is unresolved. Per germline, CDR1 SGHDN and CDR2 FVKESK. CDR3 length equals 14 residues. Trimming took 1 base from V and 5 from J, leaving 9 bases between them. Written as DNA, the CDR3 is TGTGCCAGCAGCCAAGGGTGGCGGCACAATGAGCAGTTCTTC. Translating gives CASSQGWRHNEQFF. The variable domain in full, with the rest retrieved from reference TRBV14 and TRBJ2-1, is EAGVTQFPSHSVIEKGQTVTLRCDPISGHDNLYWYRRVMGKEIKFLLHFVKESKQDESGMPNNRFLAERTGGTYSTLKVQPAELEDSGVYFCASSQGWRHNEQFFGPGTRLTVL.

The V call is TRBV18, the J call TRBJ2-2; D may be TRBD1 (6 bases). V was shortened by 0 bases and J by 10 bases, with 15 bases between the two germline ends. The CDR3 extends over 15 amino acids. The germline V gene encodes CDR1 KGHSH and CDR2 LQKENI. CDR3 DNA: TGTGCCAGCTCACCACCGGGGGCGGCGGATGAGGAGCTGTTTTTT. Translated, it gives CASSPPGAADEELFF.

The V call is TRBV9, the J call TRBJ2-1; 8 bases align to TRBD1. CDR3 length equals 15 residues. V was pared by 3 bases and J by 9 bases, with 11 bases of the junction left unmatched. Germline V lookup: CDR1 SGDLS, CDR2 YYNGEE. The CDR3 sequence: CASSAGIGTGVEQFF. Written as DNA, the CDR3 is TGTGCCAGCAGCGCGGGGATTGGGACAGGAGTTGAGCAGTTCTTC. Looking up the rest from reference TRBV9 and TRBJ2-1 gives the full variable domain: DSGVTQTPKHLITATGQRVTLRCSPRSGDLSVYWYQQSLDQGLQFLIQYYNGEERAKGNILERFSAQQFPDLHSELNLSSLELGDSALYFCASSAGIGTGVEQFFGPGTRLTVL.

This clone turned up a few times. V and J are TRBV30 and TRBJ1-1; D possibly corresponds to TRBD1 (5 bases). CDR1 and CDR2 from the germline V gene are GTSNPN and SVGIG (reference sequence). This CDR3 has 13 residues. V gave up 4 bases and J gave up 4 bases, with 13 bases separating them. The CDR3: CAWTGQAGTEAFF. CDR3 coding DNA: TGTGCCTGGACAGGGCAAGCCGGCACTGAAGCTTTCTTT.

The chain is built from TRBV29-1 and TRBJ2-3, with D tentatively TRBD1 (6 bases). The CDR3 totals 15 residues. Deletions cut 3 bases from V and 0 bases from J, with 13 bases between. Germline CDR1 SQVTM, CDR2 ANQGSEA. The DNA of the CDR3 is TGCAGCGTTGAGAGGCGGACAGTTAGCACAGATACGCAGTATTTT. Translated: CSVERRTVSTDTQYF.

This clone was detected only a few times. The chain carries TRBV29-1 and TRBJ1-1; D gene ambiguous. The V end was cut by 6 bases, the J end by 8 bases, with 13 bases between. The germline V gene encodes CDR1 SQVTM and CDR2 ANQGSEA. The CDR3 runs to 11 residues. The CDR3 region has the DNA TGCAGCGTCTACTACGATAGGGAAGCTTTCTTT. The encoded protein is CSVYYDREAFF. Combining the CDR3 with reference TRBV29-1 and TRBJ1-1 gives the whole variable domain SAVISQKPSRDICQRGTSLTIQCQVDSQVTMMFWYRQQPGQSLTLIATANQGSEATYESGFVIDKFPISRPNLTFSTLTVSNMSPEDSSIYLCSVYYDREAFFGQGTRLTVV.

This chain's CDR3 is CASSVGGPLTYEQYF. For the CDR3, the DNA is TGTGCCAGCAGCGTAGGGGGGCCCCTAACCTACGAGCAGTACTTC. This chain connects TRBV9 to TRBJ2-7; maybe TRBD1 (6 bases). Germline V lookup: CDR1 SGDLS, CDR2 YYNGEE. V lost 0 bases and J 2 bases, leaving 12 bases between the germline ends. The CDR3 is 15 residues long. The complete variable domain, with remaining parts taken from reference TRBV9 and TRBJ2-7, reads DSGVTQTPKHLITATGQRVTLRCSPRSGDLSVYWYQQSLDQGLQFLIQYYNGEERAKGNILERFSAQQFPDLHSELNLSSLELGDSALYFCASSVGGPLTYEQYFGPGTRLTVT.

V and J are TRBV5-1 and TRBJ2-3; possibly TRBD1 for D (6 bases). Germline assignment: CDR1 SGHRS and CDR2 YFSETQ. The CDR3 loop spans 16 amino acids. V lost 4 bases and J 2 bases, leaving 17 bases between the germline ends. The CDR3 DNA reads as TGCGCCAGCAGCCTAACCGCAGGGGTTATCACAGATACGCAGTATTTT. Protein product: CASSLTAGVITDTQYF.

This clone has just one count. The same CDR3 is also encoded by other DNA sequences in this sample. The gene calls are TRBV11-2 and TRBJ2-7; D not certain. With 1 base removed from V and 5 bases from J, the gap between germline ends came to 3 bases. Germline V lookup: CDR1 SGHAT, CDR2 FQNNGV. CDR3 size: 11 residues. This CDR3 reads CASSLVHEQYF. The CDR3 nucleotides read TGTGCCAGCAGCTTAGTCCACGAGCAGTACTTC.